These T cell receptor beta chains were read from a single sample in a study of blood T cell repertoires in COVID-19. Assay used: immunoSEQ multiplex PCR; TCRdb lists only in-frame clones, some missing. Of hundreds of thousands of clones listed, 80% to 85% are singletons. Specimen: peripheral blood. These receptors all come from a woman in her fifties or sixties with active or convalescent COVID-19. Both conserved end residues are part of each CDR3. The order of the fields is J gene, V gene, CDR3 protein.

j_call: TRBJ2-7
v_call: TRBV19
cdr3_aa: CASSIDLAAYEQYF

j_call: TRBJ1-5
v_call: TRBV27
cdr3_aa: CASSLWAGQGNQPQHF

j_call: TRBJ2-5
v_call: TRBV6-5
cdr3_aa: CASRDRGQETQYF

j_call: TRBJ1-5
v_call: TRBV14
cdr3_aa: CASSPADAGQPQHF

j_call: TRBJ1-3
v_call: TRBV4-3
cdr3_aa: CASSQDYAGSGNTIYF

j_call: TRBJ1-2
v_call: TRBV15
cdr3_aa: CATSSPGQGYYGYTF

j_call: TRBJ2-2
v_call: TRBV9
cdr3_aa: CASSPPLAGGGGELFF

j_call: TRBJ1-5
v_call: TRBV19
cdr3_aa: CASSISGIDQPQHF

j_call: TRBJ1-2
v_call: TRBV2
cdr3_aa: CASGDSQGAGGYTF

j_call: TRBJ1-2
v_call: TRBV29-1
cdr3_aa: CSVEATTGTGSLYGYTF

j_call: TRBJ1-1
v_call: TRBV6-6
cdr3_aa: CAGRSGGTEAFF

j_call: TRBJ1-2
v_call: TRBV5-6
cdr3_aa: CASSHGFLAAYGYTF

j_call: TRBJ2-3
v_call: TRBV5-1
cdr3_aa: CASSLGWTTSGMDTQYF

j_call: TRBJ2-7
v_call: TRBV5-1
cdr3_aa: CASSWDRAYSYEQYF

j_call: TRBJ1-5
v_call: TRBV6-2/TRBV6-3
cdr3_aa: CASSSTGDRYRGSAQHF

j_call: TRBJ1-1
v_call: TRBV5-1
cdr3_aa: CASSSQGAEAFF

j_call: TRBJ1-1
v_call: TRBV3-1/TRBV3-2
cdr3_aa: CASSQDPDRLNTEAFF

j_call: TRBJ2-5
v_call: TRBV5-1
cdr3_aa: CARGREGGQETQYF

j_call: TRBJ1-2
v_call: TRBV9
cdr3_aa: CASSAAITGVMGYTF

j_call: TRBJ1-1
v_call: TRBV25-1
cdr3_aa: CASRPQGGAEAFF

j_call: TRBJ1-2
v_call: TRBV29-1
cdr3_aa: CSVGGTNNYGYTF

j_call: TRBJ2-1
v_call: TRBV6-2/TRBV6-3
cdr3_aa: CASSYGKTGEQFF

j_call: TRBJ2-1
v_call: TRBV2
cdr3_aa: CASIRERGALSYNEQFF

j_call: TRBJ2-5
v_call: TRBV7-9
cdr3_aa: CASSLWVGPTQETQYF

j_call: TRBJ1-2
v_call: TRBV10-3
cdr3_aa: CAIESRLPGHSLGYTF

j_call: TRBJ2-5
v_call: TRBV6-5
cdr3_aa: CASSYARGETQYF

j_call: TRBJ1-3
v_call: TRBV5-1
cdr3_aa: CASSSGGIGNTIYF